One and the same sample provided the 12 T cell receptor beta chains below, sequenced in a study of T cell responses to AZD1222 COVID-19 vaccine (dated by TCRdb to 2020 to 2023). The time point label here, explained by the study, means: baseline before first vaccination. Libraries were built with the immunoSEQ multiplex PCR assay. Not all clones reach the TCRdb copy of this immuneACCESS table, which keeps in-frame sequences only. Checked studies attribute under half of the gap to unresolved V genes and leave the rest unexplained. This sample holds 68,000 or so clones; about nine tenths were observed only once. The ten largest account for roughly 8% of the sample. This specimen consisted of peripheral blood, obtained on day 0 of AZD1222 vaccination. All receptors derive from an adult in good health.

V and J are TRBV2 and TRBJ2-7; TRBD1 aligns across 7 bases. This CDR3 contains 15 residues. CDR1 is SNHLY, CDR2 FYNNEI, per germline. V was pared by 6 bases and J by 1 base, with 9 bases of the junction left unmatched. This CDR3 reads CASSPDRSLSYEQYF. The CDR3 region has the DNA TGTGCCAGCAGCCCGGACAGGTCCCTTTCCTACGAGCAGTACTTC.

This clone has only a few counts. CDR3 in DNA: TGCGCCAGCAGCTTGGGGCAGGGTGAAGAGACCCAGTACTTC. It yields the protein CASSLGQGEETQYF. The chain links TRBV5-1 to TRBJ2-5, with D perhaps matching TRBD1 (5 bases). Germline V lookup: CDR1 SGHRS, CDR2 YFSETQ. The CDR3 sequence is 14 residues long. Trimming took 0 bases from V and 3 from J, leaving 9 bases between them. The complete variable domain, with remaining parts taken from reference TRBV5-1 and TRBJ2-5, reads KAGVTQTPRYLIKTRGQQVTLSCSPISGHRSVSWYQQTPGQGLQFLFEYFSETQRNKGNFPGRFSGRQFSNSRSEMNVSTLELGDSALYLCASSLGQGEETQYFGPGTRLLVL.

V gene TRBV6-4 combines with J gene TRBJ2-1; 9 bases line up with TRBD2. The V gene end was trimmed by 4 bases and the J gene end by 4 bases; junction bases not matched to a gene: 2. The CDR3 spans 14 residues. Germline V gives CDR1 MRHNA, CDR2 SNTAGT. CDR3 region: CASSGTSEYNEQFF. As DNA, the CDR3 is TGTGCCAGCAGTGGGACTAGCGAATACAATGAGCAGTTCTTC.

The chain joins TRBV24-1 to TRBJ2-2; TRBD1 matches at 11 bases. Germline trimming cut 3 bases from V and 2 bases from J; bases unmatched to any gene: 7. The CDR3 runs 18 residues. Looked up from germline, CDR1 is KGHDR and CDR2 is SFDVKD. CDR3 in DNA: TGTGCCACCAGTGATCCCCGGACAGGGGGCCTCAACACCGGGGAGCTGTTTTTT. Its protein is CATSDPRTGGLNTGELFF.

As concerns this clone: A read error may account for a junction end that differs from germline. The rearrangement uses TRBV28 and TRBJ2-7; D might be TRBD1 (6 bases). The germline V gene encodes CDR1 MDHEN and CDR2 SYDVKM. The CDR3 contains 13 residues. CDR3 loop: CTSRSDRPYEQYF. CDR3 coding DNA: TGTACCAGCAGATCCGACAGGCCCTACGAGCAGTACTTC.

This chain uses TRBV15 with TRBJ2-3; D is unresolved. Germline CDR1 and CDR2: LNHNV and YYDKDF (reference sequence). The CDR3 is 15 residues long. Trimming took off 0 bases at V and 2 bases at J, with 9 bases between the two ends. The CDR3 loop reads CATSREEVLTDTQYF. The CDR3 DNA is TGTGCCACCAGCAGAGAAGAAGTTCTCACAGATACGCAGTATTTT.

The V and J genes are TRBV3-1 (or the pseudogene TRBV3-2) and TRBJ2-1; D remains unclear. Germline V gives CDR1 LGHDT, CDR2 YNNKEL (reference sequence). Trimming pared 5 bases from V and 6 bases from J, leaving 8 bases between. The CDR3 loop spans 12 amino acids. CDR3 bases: TGTGCCAGCAGCTCGCGTCCCAATGAGCAGTTCTTC. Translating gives CASSSRPNEQFF.

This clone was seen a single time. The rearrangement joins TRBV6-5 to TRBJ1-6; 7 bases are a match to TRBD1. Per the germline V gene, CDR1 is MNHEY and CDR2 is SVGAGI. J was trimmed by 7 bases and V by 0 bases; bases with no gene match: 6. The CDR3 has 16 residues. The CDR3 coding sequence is TGTGCCAGCAGTTACTCAGGACAGGCGACAAATTCACCCCTCCACTTT. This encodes CASSYSGQATNSPLHF.

The CDR3 is CATSASDRPLQPQHF. The CDR3 DNA is TGTGCCACCAGTGCTTCCGACAGGCCACTTCAGCCCCAGCATTTT. V gene TRBV24-1 combines with J gene TRBJ1-5; TRBD1 is a possible D gene (6 bases). V shed 5 bases and J shed 6 bases, with 16 bases lying between them. The CDR3 contains 15 residues. Germline CDR1 reads KGHDR; CDR2 reads SFDVKD.

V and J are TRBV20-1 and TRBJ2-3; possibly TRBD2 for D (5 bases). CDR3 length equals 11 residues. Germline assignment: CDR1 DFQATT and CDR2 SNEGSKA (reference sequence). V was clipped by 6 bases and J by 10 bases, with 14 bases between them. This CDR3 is CSASLAGPQYF. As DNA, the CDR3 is TGCAGTGCGTCCCTAGCTGGTCCGCAGTATTTT.

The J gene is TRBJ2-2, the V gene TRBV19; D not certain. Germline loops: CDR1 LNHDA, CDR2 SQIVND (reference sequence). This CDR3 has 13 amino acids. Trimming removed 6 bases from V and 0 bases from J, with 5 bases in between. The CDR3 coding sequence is TGTGCCAGTAGGACGGCGAACACCGGGGAGCTGTTTTTT. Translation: CASRTANTGELFF.

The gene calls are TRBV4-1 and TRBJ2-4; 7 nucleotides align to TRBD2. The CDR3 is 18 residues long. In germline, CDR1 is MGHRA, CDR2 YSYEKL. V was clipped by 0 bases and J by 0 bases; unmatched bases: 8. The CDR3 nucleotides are TGCGCCAGCAGCCAAGATTTCCTAGCGGTTGAAGCCAAAAACATTCAGTACTTC. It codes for CASSQDFLAVEAKNIQYF.